This T cell receptor (beta chain) was obtained from a study of T-cell reconstitution after alpha-beta-depleted transplantation in children. This CDR3 region has 14 residues. V trimming: 5 bases; J trimming: 5 bases; junction bases outside the gene matches: 5. This sample's TCRbeta library carried unique molecular identifier barcodes. Each CDR3 protein gets one entry after TCRdb re-called the PCR reads with MiXCR. The top ten hold roughly 27% of the sample, which has about 980,000 distinct CDR3 sequences, roughly 29% seen once. The receptor was derived from a boy less than two years old who had a stem cell transplant for SCID, so the T cells may come from the graft donor. The V and J genes are TRBV12-3 or TRBV12-4 and TRBJ2-3, with 9 bases lining up with TRBD1. The specimen was PBMCs, mostly from graft donor cells, collected 360 days after TCRalphabeta/CD19-depleted stem cell transplant. In nucleotides, the CDR3 is TGTGCCAGCAGTACCGGGACAGGGCAAGATACGCAGTATTTT. Amino acid sequence: CASSTGTGQDTQYF.